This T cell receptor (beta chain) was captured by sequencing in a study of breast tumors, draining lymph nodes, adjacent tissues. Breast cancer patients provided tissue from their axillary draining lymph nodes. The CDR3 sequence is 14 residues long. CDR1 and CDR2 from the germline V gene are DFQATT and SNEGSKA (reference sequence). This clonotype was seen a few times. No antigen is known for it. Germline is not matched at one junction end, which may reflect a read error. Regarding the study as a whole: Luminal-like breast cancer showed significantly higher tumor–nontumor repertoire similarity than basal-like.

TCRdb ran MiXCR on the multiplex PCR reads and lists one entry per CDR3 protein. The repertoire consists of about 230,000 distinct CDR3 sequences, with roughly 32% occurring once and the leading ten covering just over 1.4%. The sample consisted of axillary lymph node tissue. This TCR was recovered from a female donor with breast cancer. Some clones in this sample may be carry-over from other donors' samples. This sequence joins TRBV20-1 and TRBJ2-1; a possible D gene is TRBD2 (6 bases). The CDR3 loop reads CSASVRGSSNEQFF. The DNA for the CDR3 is TGCAGTGCTAGTGTGCGGGGATCCTCCAATGAGCAGTTCTTC.